The 12 T cell receptor beta chains below were found in one sample sequenced in a study of blood T cell repertoires in COVID-19. The table came from immunoSEQ multiplex PCR; TCRdb's copy has only in-frame clones and leaves some out. The data show around 100,000 clones, nearly 85% seen once. Sequencing used peripheral blood. These receptors were collected from a human donor in a cohort sampled during active or convalescent COVID-19.

The rearrangement uses TRBV11-1 and TRBJ1-2; weak D call: TRBD1 (5 bases). This CDR3 spans 14 amino acids. The V gene lost 6 bases and the J gene lost 3 bases, with 14 bases spanning the gap. The germline V gene has CDR1 SGHAT and CDR2 FQDESV (reference sequence). CDR3 in DNA: TGTGCCAGCAGGGCAACTGGAGGGGACTATGGCTACACCTTC. Residues: CASRATGGDYGYTF.

The rearrangement links TRBV5-5 to TRBJ1-1; 8 nucleotides match TRBD1. The CDR3 consists of 14 residues. CDR1 and CDR2 (germline): SGHKS, YYEKEE (reference sequence). After removal of 0 bases from V and 3 bases from J, the junction contained 1 base not matched to a gene. In DNA form, the CDR3 reads TGTGCCAGCAGCTTGGGACAGGGGTACACTGAAGCTTTCTTT. The encoded protein is CASSLGQGYTEAFF.

V is TRBV6-6 and J is TRBJ1-4; no definite D call. The CDR3 loop spans 15 amino acids. Germline V gene data show CDR1 as MNHNY and CDR2 as SVGAGI (reference sequence). With 1 base removed from V and 8 bases from J, the gap between germline ends came to 14 bases. The CDR3 sequence is CASSYWAAIDEKLFF. CDR3 in DNA: TGTGCCAGCAGTTACTGGGCAGCCATAGACGAAAAACTGTTTTTT.

This sequence joins TRBV6-5 and TRBJ1-5; TRBD1 aligns across 7 bases. The CDR3 has 15 residues. Germline V CDR1 and CDR2: MNHEY, SVGAGI. Trimming removed 2 bases from V and 7 bases from J; junction bases left unmatched: 8. This CDR3 reads CASSYDRDGDQPQHF. The CDR3, as DNA: TGTGCCAGCAGTTACGACAGGGACGGTGACCAGCCCCAGCATTTT.

The gene calls are TRBV4-1 and TRBJ2-5, with a weak D call TRBD2 (6 bases). In germline, CDR1 is MGHRA, CDR2 YSYEKL. Trimming removed 3 bases at V and 2 bases at J, with 7 bases between. This CDR3 comprises 13 residues. The CDR3 DNA sequence: TGCGCCAGCAGCCAGGGACTGCAAGAGACCCAGTACTTC. Residues: CASSQGLQETQYF.

The chain is built from TRBV6-6 and TRBJ1-2; D might be TRBD1 (5 bases). The CDR3 consists of 14 residues. Germline CDR1 is MNHNY and CDR2 is SVGAGI (reference sequence). V was clipped by 7 bases and J by 2 bases, with 14 bases between them. The chain's CDR3 is CASTTWGGNYGYTF. The CDR3 DNA sequence: TGTGCCAGCACCACATGGGGGGGGAACTATGGCTACACCTTC.

The rearrangement joins TRBV21-1 to TRBJ1-2. TRBV21-1 represents a pseudogene. The CDR3 has 12 residues. CDR3 protein: CASSKATGGYTF. The CDR3 DNA sequence: TGTGCCAGCAGCAAAGCTACCGGGGGCTACACCTTC.

J is TRBJ2-7 and V is TRBV29-1, with 10 bases that match TRBD2. Germline V gene lookup returns CDR1 SQVTM and CDR2 ANQGSEA. With V trimmed by 1 base and J by 1 base, 16 bases remained unmatched. CDR3 length: 19 amino acids. DNA of the CDR3: TGCAGCGTTGAAGCCGGGGGTCTGTCCGGGACTAGCGTTTCCTACGAGCAGTACTTC. Translated, it gives CSVEAGGLSGTSVSYEQYF.

The chain employs TRBV6-5 and TRBJ2-2, with TRBD2 identical over 13 bases. The CDR3 has 15 residues. Trimming removed 7 bases from V and 6 bases from J; junction bases left unmatched: 5. Germline CDR1 MNHEY, CDR2 SVGAGI. CDR3 sequence: CASTLTSGGAGELFF. The CDR3 DNA reads as TGTGCCAGCACTTTAACTAGCGGGGGGGCCGGGGAGCTGTTTTTT.

The V call is TRBV6-5, the J call TRBJ1-2; TRBD1 matches 7 bases. The CDR3 covers 14 residues. Looked up from germline, CDR1 is MNHEY and CDR2 is SVGAGI. V dropped 5 bases and J dropped 8; count of bases not matched to a gene: 11. The CDR3 sequence: CASSPITGVEGYTF. CDR3 DNA: TGTGCCAGCAGTCCGATCACAGGGGTGGAAGGCTACACCTTC.

This chain connects TRBV2 to TRBJ1-4, with D unresolved. Trimming shortened V by 5 bases and J by 2 bases, and 12 bases separated the two germline ends. Germline CDR1 and CDR2: SNHLY and FYNNEI. CDR3 length equals 15 residues. The chain's CDR3 is CASSFDMVTNEKLFF. In DNA, the CDR3 is TGTGCCAGCAGTTTCGACATGGTGACTAATGAAAAACTGTTTTTT.

Only one count was recorded for this clone. The V gene is TRBV6-5, the J gene TRBJ1-1; possibly TRBD1 for D (5 bases). There are 13 residues in the CDR3. Trimming removed 5 bases from V and 6 bases from J, with 13 bases in between. Germline V gene sequence: CDR1 MNHEY, CDR2 SVGAGI. The CDR3 coding sequence is TGTGCCAGCAGTCTCGCAGGGTGGTCTGAAGCTTTCTTT. As protein: CASSLAGWSEAFF.